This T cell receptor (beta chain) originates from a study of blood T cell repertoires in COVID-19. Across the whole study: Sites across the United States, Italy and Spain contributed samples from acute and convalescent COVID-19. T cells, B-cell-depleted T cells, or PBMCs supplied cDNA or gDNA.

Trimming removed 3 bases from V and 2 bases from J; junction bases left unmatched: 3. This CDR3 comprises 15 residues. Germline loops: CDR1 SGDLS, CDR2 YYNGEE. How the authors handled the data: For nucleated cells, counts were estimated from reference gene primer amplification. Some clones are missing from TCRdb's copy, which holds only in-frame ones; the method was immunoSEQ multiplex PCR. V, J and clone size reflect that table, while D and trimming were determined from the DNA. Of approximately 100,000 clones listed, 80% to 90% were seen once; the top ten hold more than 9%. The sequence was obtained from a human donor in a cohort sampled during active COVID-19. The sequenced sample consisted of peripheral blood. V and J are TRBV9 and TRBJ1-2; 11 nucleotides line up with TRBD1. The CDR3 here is CASSAGQGANYGYTF. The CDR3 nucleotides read TGTGCCAGCAGCGCCGGACAGGGGGCGAACTATGGCTACACCTTC.